This TCR beta chain was sequenced during a study of blood T cell repertoires in COVID-19. Study background: Samples came from the United States, Italy and Spain, spanning acute and convalescent COVID-19. In each case, the material was cDNA or gDNA derived from T cells, B-cell-depleted T cells, or PBMCs.

Original data processing: Counts of nucleated cells, estimated from reference gene primer amplification, were obtained. Measured with immunoSEQ multiplex PCR; TCRdb has only the in-frame clones, and not every one. From that table come the V and J calls and clone size; the DNA was used to work out D and trimming. The sample consists of some 280,000 clones, roughly nine tenths of them appearing once. The CDR3 runs to 16 residues. Between the trimmed V and J ends, which lost 1 base and 4 bases, there was a span of 17 bases. Germline assignment: CDR1 SGHDN and CDR2 FVKESK. The sample consisted of peripheral blood. The chain recombines TRBV14 with TRBJ2-7, with a tentative D call TRBD2 (6 bases). This sequence was found in a woman in her thirties or forties who had recovered from COVID-19. CDR3 protein: CASSQAPGLFIYEQYF. As DNA, the CDR3 is TGTGCCAGCAGCCAAGCACCGGGACTGTTCATTTACGAGCAGTACTTC.